The 14 T cell receptor beta chains below come from one sample, sequenced in a study of blood T cell repertoires in COVID-19. Data came from immunoSEQ multiplex PCR; TCRdb stores just in-frame clones and leaves some out. Of roughly 400,000 clones in the sample, nearly 90% were seen once. The sequenced sample consisted of PBMCs or T cells enriched from blood (not recorded which). The receptors originated from a woman aged 40 to 50 with acute COVID-19.

The chain couples TRBV6-5 to TRBJ1-2; perhaps TRBD1 as D (6 bases). The CDR3 has 13 residues. The V gene's germline CDR1 is MNHEY and CDR2 SVGAGI. The V end was cut by 5 bases, the J end by 4 bases, with 11 bases between. CDR3 protein: CASSRTALYGYTF. DNA for the CDR3: TGTGCCAGCAGTAGGACAGCTCTCTATGGCTACACCTTC.

The chain employs TRBV5-1 and TRBJ2-7; a weak D match, TRBD1 (6 bases). Germline V gene data show CDR1 as SGHRS and CDR2 as YFSETQ. The CDR3 runs 14 residues. V lost 4 bases to trimming and J lost 3 bases, with 14 bases between them. CDR3 amino acids: CASSRTALDYEQYF. The CDR3 region has the DNA TGCGCCAGCAGCCGGACAGCTTTGGACTACGAGCAGTACTTC. Supplemented by reference TRBV5-1 and TRBJ2-7, the full variable domain reads KAGVTQTPRYLIKTRGQQVTLSCSPISGHRSVSWYQQTPGQGLQFLFEYFSETQRNKGNFPGRFSGRQFSNSRSEMNVSTLELGDSALYLCASSRTALDYEQYFGPGTRLTVT.

The gene calls are TRBV5-1 and TRBJ2-1, with no clear D. This CDR3 region has 15 residues. Trimming stripped 1 base from V and 7 bases from J, with 15 bases between. Germline V gives CDR1 SGHRS, CDR2 YFSETQ. CDR3: CASSLSQAGRNEQFF. CDR3 bases: TGCGCCAGCAGCTTGTCGCAGGCCGGAAGGAATGAGCAGTTCTTC.

The count of this clone is one. DNA of the CDR3: TGTGCCAGCAGTTACTCATTGGAGAGTGGCTACACCTTC. Translation gives CASSYSLESGYTF. This chain joins TRBV6-5 and TRBJ1-2; D not resolved. CDR3 length equals 13 residues. V was shortened by 0 bases and J by 7 bases, with 9 bases between the two germline ends. Germline values: CDR1 MNHEY, CDR2 SVGAGI.

The chain couples TRBV6-5 to TRBJ1-6; D ambiguous. Between the trimmed V and J ends, which lost 0 bases and 10 bases, there was a span of 10 bases. CDR1 and CDR2 (germline): MNHEY, SVGAGI. This CDR3 region has 14 residues. CDR3 DNA sequence: TGTGCCAGCAGTTACTCCCTTCCTCGGTCACCCCTCCACTTT. Amino acid sequence: CASSYSLPRSPLHF.

The rearrangement uses TRBV6-5 and TRBJ1-2; 8 nucleotides align to TRBD1. The germline V gene has CDR1 MNHEY and CDR2 SVGAGI. This CDR3 is 14 amino acids long. J gave up 7 bases and V 7 bases, and 11 bases lay outside the gene matches. This CDR3 reads CASTRAGTGGGYTF. The CDR3 DNA sequence: TGTGCCAGCACCCGGGCTGGCACAGGGGGTGGCTACACCTTC.

The chain recombines TRBV19 with TRBJ1-4; 7 bases match TRBD1. This CDR3 spans 14 amino acids. Unmatched junction bases numbered 6, after V lost 3 bases and J lost 8 bases. Germline CDR1 and CDR2: LNHDA and SQIVND (reference sequence). The CDR3 spells CASSIGTAREKLFF. The CDR3 region has the DNA TGTGCCAGTAGTATCGGGACAGCAAGGGAAAAACTGTTTTTT.

V is TRBV2 and J is TRBJ2-6; D is ambiguous. The germline gives CDR1 SNHLY, CDR2 FYNNEI. The CDR3 totals 15 residues. V dropped 4 bases and J dropped 2 bases, with 9 bases sitting between them. CDR3 loop: CASSVAVAGANVLTF. For the CDR3, the DNA is TGTGCCAGCAGTGTTGCGGTGGCTGGGGCCAACGTCCTGACTTTC.

The table lists this clone with a count of one. The V gene is TRBV7-6, the J gene TRBJ2-2; D perhaps matches TRBD2 (5 bases). Per the germline V gene, CDR1 is SGHVS and CDR2 is FNYEAQ. The V gene lost 3 bases and the J gene lost 5 bases, with 19 bases spanning the gap. The CDR3 is 17 residues long. The CDR3 DNA reads TGTGCCAGCAGCTTGACCCCGCGGGTCCGCGGAACCGGGGAGCTGTTTTTT. This encodes CASSLTPRVRGTGELFF.

This chain links TRBV6-5 with TRBJ1-2; 7 nucleotides line up with TRBD1. Germline V gene lookup returns CDR1 MNHEY and CDR2 SVGAGI. The CDR3 extends over 15 amino acids. The trim removed 6 bases at V and 7 bases at J, leaving 14 bases unmatched. The DNA for the CDR3 is TGTGCCAGCAGACCCTCGACAGGGTGGGCGGGTGGCTACACCTTC. The encoded protein is CASRPSTGWAGGYTF.

V and J are TRBV5-1 and TRBJ1-6, with 7 bases identical to TRBD1. The CDR3 is made up of 17 amino acids. The V segment lost 0 bases and the J segment 5 bases; nucleotides outside the gene matches: 8. CDR1 is SGHRS and CDR2 is YFSETQ in the germline V gene. The CDR3 DNA reads TGCGCCAGCAGCTTGGGACAGGGTTTAGGTGATAATTCACCCCTCCACTTT. Residues: CASSLGQGLGDNSPLHF.

The chain joins TRBV6-5 to TRBJ1-2; D perhaps matches TRBD1 (6 bases). V was shortened by 7 bases and J by 3 bases, with 12 bases between the two germline ends. The germline V gene encodes CDR1 MNHEY and CDR2 SVGAGI. The CDR3 contains 13 residues. The CDR3 loop is CASTGDFDYGYTF. CDR3 coding DNA: TGTGCCAGCACAGGGGATTTCGACTATGGCTACACCTTC.

The rearrangement links TRBV5-1 to TRBJ1-1; a possible D gene is TRBD1 (5 bases). The germline CDR1 and CDR2 sequences are SGHRS and YFSETQ. V was cut by 4 bases and J by 3 bases, with 10 bases left in between. CDR3 length: 13 amino acids. The CDR3 DNA reads as TGCGCCAGCAGCCAAGAGACAGACACTGAAGCTTTCTTT. This encodes CASSQETDTEAFF. The entire variable domain, with the rest obtained from reference TRBV5-1 and TRBJ1-1, is as follows: KAGVTQTPRYLIKTRGQQVTLSCSPISGHRSVSWYQQTPGQGLQFLFEYFSETQRNKGNFPGRFSGRQFSNSRSEMNVSTLELGDSALYLCASSQETDTEAFFGQGTRLTVV.

V is TRBV29-1 and J is TRBJ1-1; the D gene is possibly TRBD1 (6 bases). V lost 4 bases and J 5 bases, leaving 11 bases between the germline ends. The CDR3 consists of 12 residues. Germline CDR1 and CDR2: SQVTM and ANQGSEA. The CDR3 DNA follows: TGCAGCGTTGGAGAAAGGGGGACTGAAGCTTTCTTT. Translating gives CSVGERGTEAFF.